These 17 T cell receptor beta chains were sequenced from one sample in a study of blood T cell repertoires in COVID-19. Data came from immunoSEQ multiplex PCR; TCRdb stores just in-frame clones and leaves some out. The sample consists of about 380,000 clones, about 85% of them appearing once. Sample: peripheral blood. These TCRs come from a woman aged 18-35 years with acute or convalescent COVID-19.

The rearrangement uses TRBV7-8 and TRBJ1-1; 7 bases match TRBD1. CDR3 size: 14 residues. After removal of 4 bases from V and 1 base from J, the junction contained 3 bases not matched to a gene. Germline CDR1 SGHVS, CDR2 FQNEAQ. Here the CDR3 reads CASSSGGRNTEAFF. In DNA, the CDR3 is TGTGCCAGCAGCTCAGGGGGTAGGAACACTGAAGCTTTCTTT.

V and J are TRBV5-6 and TRBJ1-1; possible D gene TRBD1, 5 bases. The CDR3 consists of 14 residues. The germline CDR1 and CDR2 sequences are SGHDT and YYEEEE. V was shortened by 4 bases and J by 1 base, with 11 bases between the two germline ends. This chain's CDR3 is CASSQLTENTEAFF. CDR3 DNA: TGTGCCAGCAGCCAATTGACAGAGAACACTGAAGCTTTCTTT.

This sequence joins TRBV28 and TRBJ2-1; maybe TRBD1 (5 bases). V was clipped by 7 bases and J by 0 bases, with 10 bases between them. Germline V gives CDR1 MDHEN, CDR2 SYDVKM. This CDR3 spans 14 amino acids. The CDR3 DNA follows: TGTGCCAGCAACCTAGACAGCTCCTACAATGAGCAGTTCTTC. Translation gives CASNLDSSYNEQFF.

J is TRBJ1-6 and V is TRBV6-1; D unresolved. CDR1 is MNHNS, CDR2 SASEGT, per germline. V was trimmed by 2 bases and J by 7 bases, leaving 15 bases between them. This CDR3 is built from 16 residues. As DNA, the CDR3 is TGTGCCAGCAGTGAACGTCCGAGAGGAACCAATTCACCCCTCCACTTT. Amino acids: CASSERPRGTNSPLHF.

The CDR3 loop is CASSSTGVPYNEQFF. CDR3 nucleotide sequence: TGTGCCAGCAGCTCTACAGGGGTACCCTACAATGAGCAGTTCTTC. The chain has TRBV7-6 and TRBJ2-1; the match to TRBD1 covers 7 bases. Germline lookup yields CDR1 SGHVS and CDR2 FNYEAQ. After removal of 4 bases from V and 2 bases from J, the junction contained 5 bases not matched to a gene. The CDR3 sequence is 15 residues long.

V gene TRBV11-3 combines with J gene TRBJ2-1; D ambiguous. The V and J ends lost 5 bases and 7 bases respectively, with 12 bases between them. The CDR3 runs to 13 residues. The V gene's germline CDR1 is SGHNT and CDR2 YENEEA. CDR3 sequence: CASSLPGRNEQFF. The CDR3 bases are TGTGCCAGCAGCCTTCCGGGTAGGAATGAGCAGTTCTTC.

The chain couples TRBV12-3 or TRBV12-4 to TRBJ1-5, with TRBD1 as a possible D gene (5 bases). This CDR3 has 13 amino acids. V was pared by 5 bases and J by 3 bases, with 8 bases between. The CDR3 spells CASSTGINQPQHF. The DNA of the CDR3 is TGTGCCAGCAGTACAGGTATCAATCAGCCCCAGCATTTT.

The V and J genes are TRBV28 and TRBJ1-5, with TRBD1 matching 9 bases. The CDR3 consists of 16 residues. The J segment lost 0 bases and the V segment lost 4 bases, leaving 4 bases of the junction unmatched. Germline-derived CDR1 and CDR2 are MDHEN and SYDVKM. The CDR3 here is CASSSDRGNSNQPQHF. Here the CDR3 DNA reads TGTGCCAGCAGTTCGGACAGGGGCAATAGCAATCAGCCCCAGCATTTT.

The V gene is TRBV7-3, the J gene TRBJ1-2; possible D gene TRBD1, 6 bases. The V end lost 5 bases, the J end lost 5 bases, and 12 bases lay between the germline ends. CDR3 size: 13 residues. Germline V lookup: CDR1 SGHTA, CDR2 FQGTGA. The CDR3 nucleotides are TGTGCCAGCAGCCCGGGTAGGGGGTATGGCTACACCTTC. Residues: CASSPGRGYGYTF.

This clone was seen a few times. V and J are TRBV14 and TRBJ1-5; no firm D call. Trimming took 4 bases from V and 8 from J, leaving 21 bases between them. The germline V gene has CDR1 SGHDN and CDR2 FVKESK. The CDR3 loop spans 16 amino acids. The CDR3 DNA reads as TGTGCCAGCAGCCTGAAACTTCACAGTTGTCAGGAGCCCCAGCATTTT. It encodes CASSLKLHSCQEPQHF.

The chain has TRBV7-2 and TRBJ1-5; TRBD1 might be the D (5 bases). Germline V lookup: CDR1 SGHTA, CDR2 FQGNSA. The CDR3 spans 15 residues. V lost 4 bases and J lost 3, with 13 bases in between. CDR3 sequence reads: CASSYVGGSNQPQHF. The CDR3 bases are TGTGCCAGCAGCTACGTGGGGGGTTCCAATCAGCCCCAGCATTTT.

This clone showed up just once. The rearrangement links TRBV7-9 to TRBJ2-5, with D possibly TRBD1 on 5 matching bases. V was clipped by 5 bases and J by 2 bases, with 12 bases between them. Germline V gene lookup returns CDR1 SEHNR and CDR2 FQNEAQ (reference sequence). CDR3 length: 14 residues. The CDR3 here is CASSHRQPQETQYF. In DNA form, the CDR3 reads TGTGCCAGCAGCCACAGACAGCCACAAGAGACCCAGTACTTC.

The genes are TRBV9 and TRBJ2-3, with D hard to call. Germline V gene sequence: CDR1 SGDLS, CDR2 YYNGEE. The CDR3 runs 14 residues. V dropped 7 bases and J dropped 3 bases, with 15 bases sitting between them. The CDR3 DNA reads TGTGCCAGCCAACCGGCGGTTGCTACAGATACGCAGTATTTT. Protein product: CASQPAVATDTQYF. Complete variable domain (other parts from reference TRBV9 and TRBJ2-3): DSGVTQTPKHLITATGQRVTLRCSPRSGDLSVYWYQQSLDQGLQFLIQYYNGEERAKGNILERFSAQQFPDLHSELNLSSLELGDSALYFCASQPAVATDTQYFGPGTRLTVL.

A single count supports this clone. This chain connects TRBV19 to TRBJ1-6, with TRBD1 as a possible D gene (5 bases). With 1 base removed from V and 5 bases from J, the gap between germline ends came to 21 bases. The germline V gene has CDR1 LNHDA and CDR2 SQIVND (reference sequence). There are 19 residues in the CDR3. The CDR3 nucleotides read TGTGCCAGTAGTATAGTCTGGGACGACACCGGGAGGGATAATTCACCCCTCCACTTT. Encoded protein: CASSIVWDDTGRDNSPLHF.

The chain joins TRBV4-1 to TRBJ2-7; tentative D call: TRBD2 (7 bases). Trimming took off 0 bases at V and 1 base at J, with 13 bases between the two ends. Germline V gene sequence: CDR1 MGHRA, CDR2 YSYEKL. The CDR3 is 16 residues long. The CDR3 DNA reads as TGCGCCAGCAGCCAAGAACAGGGAGGGGGGTCCTACGAGCAGTACTTC. Translating it yields CASSQEQGGGSYEQYF.

DNA of the CDR3: TGTGCCAGCCGGGACAATGAGCAGTTCTTC. Its translation: CASRDNEQFF. The rearrangement uses TRBV6-6 and TRBJ2-1; D is uncertain. The V end lost 8 bases, the J end lost 5 bases, and 4 bases lay between the germline ends. The CDR3 runs 10 residues. Germline CDR1 and CDR2: MNHNY and SVGAGI (reference sequence).

The chain employs TRBV5-4 and TRBJ2-7; TRBD1 matches 9 bases. The J segment lost 3 bases and the V segment lost 4 bases, leaving 5 bases of the junction unmatched. The germline gives CDR1 SGHNT, CDR2 YYREEE (reference sequence). The CDR3 is 14 residues long. The CDR3 region is CASSPPGQGYEQYF. CDR3 bases: TGTGCCAGCAGCCCCCCGGGACAGGGCTACGAGCAGTACTTC.